This T cell receptor beta chain was sequenced during a study of molecular identifiers for immune sequencing clone quantification. Sorting captured naive CD8 T cells as CD8+CD4-CCR7+CD45RA+. The authors built bulk TCR libraries by previously described methods with listed TCR primers. Via MiXCR, TCRdb re-called the PCR reads, giving one row per CDR3 protein. The sample lists under 600,000 distinct CDR3 sequences, about a quarter occurring once. This clonotype was picked up one time. As yet, its antigen is unknown. A read error may be the cause here, since a much bigger clone is one base away. Notes on the study in general: More than 98% of effector molecules, versus under 1% of naive-cell molecules, belonged to clones above 20 RNA copies. Sizes of clones that are highly expanded could be underestimated (if identical TCR molecules share a barcode).

Germline values: CDR1 SGHNT, CDR2 YYREEE (reference sequence). V lost 2 bases, J lost 3 bases, and 13 bases lay in between. The CDR3 covers 15 residues. This clonotype originated in a human donor in good health. Some libraries in this study had Jurkat cell RNA spiked in. Sequencing was done on a sample of naive CD8+ T cells from blood, with Jurkat cell RNA spiked in. Subset: FACS-sorted CD8+CD4-CCR7+CD45RA+ naive T cells. The chain recombines TRBV5-4 with TRBJ2-3; D not resolved. The CDR3 coding sequence is TGTGCCAGCAGCTTTGCGGCGTACCCAACAGATACGCAGTATTTT. Encoded protein: CASSFAAYPTDTQYF.